This T cell receptor beta chain was documented in a study of identical twins. Study-wide points: In cord blood, abundant beta clonotypes had fewer insertions; memory showed no trend.

Looked up from germline, CDR1 is DFQATT and CDR2 is SNEGSKA (reference sequence). V was clipped by 3 bases and J by 3 bases; unmatched bases: 7. CDR3 length: 14 amino acids. MiXCR was run by TCRdb on the 5' RACE reads, yielding one entry per CDR3 protein. The sample carries approximately 530,000 distinct CDR3 sequences, 20% to 25% recorded once. This clonotype was seen more than once but under ten times. The antigen remains unidentified. The sample was also reused in another study, on yellow fever vaccine responses in identical twins.

The source of this sequence is a woman aged 18-29 years in good health. The gene calls are TRBV20-1 and TRBJ1-1; TRBD1 agrees at 7 bases. Sequenced material: CD4+ T cells sorted from blood. The CDR3 loop reads CSASLAGGDTEAFF. The CDR3 nucleotides read TGCAGTGCTAGCTTAGCAGGGGGGGACACTGAAGCTTTCTTT.